This TCR beta chain was captured in a study of blood T cell repertoires in COVID-19. Study context: Some COVID-19 samples were acute and others convalescent; all came from the United States, Italy and Spain.

This clone came up once. Looked up from germline, CDR1 is SEHNR and CDR2 is FQNEAQ (reference sequence). The J segment lost 7 bases and the V segment lost 3 bases, leaving 5 bases of the junction unmatched. The CDR3 is made up of 14 amino acids. Cohorts were based on clinical histories the participants reported. The recovered donors of Cohort 3 showed two negative PCRs, clearance, or symptom resolution. Generated by immunoSEQ multiplex PCR, the TCRdb table keeps only in-frame clones and is missing some. The table has about 410,000 clones, roughly 90% seen once. This TCR derives from a woman aged 25 to 39 who had recovered from COVID-19. The sequenced sample consisted of PBMCs or T cells enriched from blood (not recorded which). This rearrangement joins TRBV7-9 to TRBJ1-2; 10 positions agree with TRBD1. The CDR3 here is CASSFRDRGTGYTF. CDR3 DNA sequence: TGTGCCAGCAGCTTCCGGGACAGGGGTACTGGCTACACCTTC.